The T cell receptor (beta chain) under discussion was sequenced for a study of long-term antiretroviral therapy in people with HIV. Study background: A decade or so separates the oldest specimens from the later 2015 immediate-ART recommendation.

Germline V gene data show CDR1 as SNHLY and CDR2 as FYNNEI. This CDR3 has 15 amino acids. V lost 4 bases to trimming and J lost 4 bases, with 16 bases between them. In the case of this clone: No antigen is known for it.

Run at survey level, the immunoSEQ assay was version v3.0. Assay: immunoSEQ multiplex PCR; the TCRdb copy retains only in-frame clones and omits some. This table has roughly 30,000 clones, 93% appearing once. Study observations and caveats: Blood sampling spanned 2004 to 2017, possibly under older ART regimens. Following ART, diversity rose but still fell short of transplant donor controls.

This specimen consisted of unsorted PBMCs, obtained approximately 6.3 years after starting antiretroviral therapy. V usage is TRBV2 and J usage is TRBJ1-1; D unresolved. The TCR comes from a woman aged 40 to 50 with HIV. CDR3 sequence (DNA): TGTGCCAGCAGTGTGGACCCAACACTGGGCACTGAAGCTTTCTTT. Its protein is CASSVDPTLGTEAFF.